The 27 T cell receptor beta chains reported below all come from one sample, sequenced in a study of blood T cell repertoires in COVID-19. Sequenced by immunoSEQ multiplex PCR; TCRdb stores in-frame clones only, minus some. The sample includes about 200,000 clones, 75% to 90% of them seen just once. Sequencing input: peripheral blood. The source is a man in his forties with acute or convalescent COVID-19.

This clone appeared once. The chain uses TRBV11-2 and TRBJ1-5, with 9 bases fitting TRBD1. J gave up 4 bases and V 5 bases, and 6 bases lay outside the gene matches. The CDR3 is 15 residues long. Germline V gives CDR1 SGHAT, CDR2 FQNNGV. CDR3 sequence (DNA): TGTGCCAGCAGCATTACAGGGGGCCGGAATCAGCCCCAGCATTTT. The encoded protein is CASSITGGRNQPQHF. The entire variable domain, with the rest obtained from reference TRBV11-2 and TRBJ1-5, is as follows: EAGVAQSPRYKIIEKRQSVAFWCNPISGHATLYWYQQILGQGPKLLIQFQNNGVVDDSQLPKDRFSAERLKGVDSTLKIQPAKLEDSAVYLCASSITGGRNQPQHFGDGTRLSIL.

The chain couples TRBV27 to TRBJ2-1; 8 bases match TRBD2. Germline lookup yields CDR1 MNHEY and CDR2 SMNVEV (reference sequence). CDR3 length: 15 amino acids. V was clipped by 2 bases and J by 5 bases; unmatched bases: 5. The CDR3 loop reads CASSLTAGVNNEQFF. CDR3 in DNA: TGTGCCAGCAGTTTAACAGCGGGAGTTAACAATGAGCAGTTCTTC.

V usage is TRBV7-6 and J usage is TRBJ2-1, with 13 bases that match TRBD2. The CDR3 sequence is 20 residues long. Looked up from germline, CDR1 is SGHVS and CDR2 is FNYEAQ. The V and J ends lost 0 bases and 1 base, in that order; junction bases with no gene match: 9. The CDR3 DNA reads TGTGCCAGCAGCTTAGCGGGGACTAGCGGGGTGACGGGTTCCTACAATGAGCAGTTCTTC. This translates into CASSLAGTSGVTGSYNEQFF.

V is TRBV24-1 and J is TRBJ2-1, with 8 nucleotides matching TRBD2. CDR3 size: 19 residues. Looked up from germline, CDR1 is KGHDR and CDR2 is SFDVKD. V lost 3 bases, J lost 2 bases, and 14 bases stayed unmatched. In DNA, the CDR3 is TGTGCCACCAGTGATCCGAGGGGTAGCGGGAAAGTTGCCTACAATGAGCAGTTCTTC. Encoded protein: CATSDPRGSGKVAYNEQFF.

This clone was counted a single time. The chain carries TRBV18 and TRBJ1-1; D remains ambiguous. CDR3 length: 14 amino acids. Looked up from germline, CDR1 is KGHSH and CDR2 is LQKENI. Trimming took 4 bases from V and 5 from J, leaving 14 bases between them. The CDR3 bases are TGTGCCAGCTCACTCCCTCCCCGGGAGACTGAAGCTTTCTTT. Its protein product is CASSLPPRETEAFF.

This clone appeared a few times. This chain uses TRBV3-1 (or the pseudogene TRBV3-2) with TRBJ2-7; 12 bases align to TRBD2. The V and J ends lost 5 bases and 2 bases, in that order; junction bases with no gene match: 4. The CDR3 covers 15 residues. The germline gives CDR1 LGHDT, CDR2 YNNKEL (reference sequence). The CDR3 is CASSETSGGPYEQYF. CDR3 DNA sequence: TGTGCCAGCAGCGAGACTAGCGGGGGCCCCTACGAGCAGTACTTC.

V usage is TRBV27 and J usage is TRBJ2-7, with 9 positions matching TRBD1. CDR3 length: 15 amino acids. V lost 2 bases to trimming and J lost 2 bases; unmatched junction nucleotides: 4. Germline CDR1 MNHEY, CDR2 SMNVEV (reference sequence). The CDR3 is CASSLGQGTPYEQYF. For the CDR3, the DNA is TGTGCCAGCAGTTTAGGACAGGGGACTCCCTACGAGCAGTACTTC.

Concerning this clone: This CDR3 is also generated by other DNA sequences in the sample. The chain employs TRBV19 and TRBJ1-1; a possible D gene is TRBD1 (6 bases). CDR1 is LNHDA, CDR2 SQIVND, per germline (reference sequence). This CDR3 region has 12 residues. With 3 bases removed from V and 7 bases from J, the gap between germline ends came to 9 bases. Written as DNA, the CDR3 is TGTGCCAGTAGTATCGGACAGCTTGAAGCTTTCTTT. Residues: CASSIGQLEAFF.

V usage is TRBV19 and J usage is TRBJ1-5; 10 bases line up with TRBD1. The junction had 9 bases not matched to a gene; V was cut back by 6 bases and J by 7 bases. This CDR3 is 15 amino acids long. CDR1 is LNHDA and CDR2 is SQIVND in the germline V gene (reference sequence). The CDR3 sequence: CASSTLTGGRQPQHF. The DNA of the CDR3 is TGTGCCAGTAGCACCTTGACAGGGGGCAGACAGCCCCAGCATTTT. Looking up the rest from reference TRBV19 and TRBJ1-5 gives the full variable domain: DGGITQSPKYLFRKEGQNVTLSCEQNLNHDAMYWYRQDPGQGLRLIYYSQIVNDFQKGDIAEGYSVSREKKESFPLTVTSAQKNPTAFYLCASSTLTGGRQPQHFGDGTRLSIL.

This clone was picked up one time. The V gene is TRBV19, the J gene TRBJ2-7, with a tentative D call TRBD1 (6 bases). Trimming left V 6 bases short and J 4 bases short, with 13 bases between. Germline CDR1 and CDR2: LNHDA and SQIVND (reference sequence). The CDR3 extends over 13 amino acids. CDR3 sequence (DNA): TGTGCCAGTAGCCCGGGACACCGGTACGAGCAGTACTTC. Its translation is CASSPGHRYEQYF.

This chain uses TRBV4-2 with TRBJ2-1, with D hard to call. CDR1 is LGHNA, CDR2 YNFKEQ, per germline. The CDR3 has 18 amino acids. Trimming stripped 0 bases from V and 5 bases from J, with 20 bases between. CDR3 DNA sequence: TGTGCCAGCAGCCAAGACGGCGGTCACTTGCAATACAACAATGAGCAGTTCTTC. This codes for CASSQDGGHLQYNNEQFF.

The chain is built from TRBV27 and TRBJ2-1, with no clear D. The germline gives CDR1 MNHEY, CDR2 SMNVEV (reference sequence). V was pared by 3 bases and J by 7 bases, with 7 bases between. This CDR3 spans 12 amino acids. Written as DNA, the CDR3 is TGTGCCAGCAGTTTGTTCGGTAATGAGCAGTTCTTC. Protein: CASSLFGNEQFF.

The CDR3, as DNA: TGTGCCAGCAGCTTAGGTGGAGGAGGCACTGAAGCTTTCTTT. Its translation is CASSLGGGGTEAFF. The chain combines TRBV7-6 with TRBJ1-1; D gene unclear. The CDR3 spans 14 residues. CDR1 and CDR2 from the germline V gene are SGHVS and FNYEAQ. Between the trimmed V and J ends, which lost 1 base and 4 bases, there was a span of 10 bases.

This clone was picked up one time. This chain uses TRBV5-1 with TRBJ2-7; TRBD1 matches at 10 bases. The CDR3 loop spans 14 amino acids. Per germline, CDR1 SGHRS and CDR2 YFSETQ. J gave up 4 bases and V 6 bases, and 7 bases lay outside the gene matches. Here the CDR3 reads CASNDRGLMYEQYF. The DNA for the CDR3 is TGCGCCAGCAATGACAGGGGGCTAATGTACGAGCAGTACTTC.

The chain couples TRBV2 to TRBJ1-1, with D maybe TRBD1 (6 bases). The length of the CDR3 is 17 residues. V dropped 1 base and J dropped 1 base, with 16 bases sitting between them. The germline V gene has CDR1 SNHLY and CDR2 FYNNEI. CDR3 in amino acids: CASSEEGYGQWNTEAFF. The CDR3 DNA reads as TGTGCCAGCAGTGAAGAAGGGTACGGACAGTGGAACACTGAAGCTTTCTTT.

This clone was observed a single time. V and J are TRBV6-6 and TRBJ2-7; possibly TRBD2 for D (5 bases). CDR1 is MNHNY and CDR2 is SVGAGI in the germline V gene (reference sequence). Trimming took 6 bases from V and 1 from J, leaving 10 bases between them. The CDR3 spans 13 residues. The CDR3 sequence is CASRSSGSYEQYF. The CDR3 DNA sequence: TGTGCCAGCAGGTCCAGCGGATCCTACGAGCAGTACTTC.

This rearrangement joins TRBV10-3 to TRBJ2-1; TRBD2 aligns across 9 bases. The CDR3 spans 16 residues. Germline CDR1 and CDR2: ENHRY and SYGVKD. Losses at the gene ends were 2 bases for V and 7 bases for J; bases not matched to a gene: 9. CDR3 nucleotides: TGTGCCATCAGTGAGGCCGCCGGACTAGCGAAGAATGAGCAGTTCTTC. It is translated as CAISEAAGLAKNEQFF.

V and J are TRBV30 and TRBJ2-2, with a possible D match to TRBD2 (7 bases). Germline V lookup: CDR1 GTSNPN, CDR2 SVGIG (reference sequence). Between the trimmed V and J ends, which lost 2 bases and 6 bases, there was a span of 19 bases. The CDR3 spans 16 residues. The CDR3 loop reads CAWSPSRLAGAGELFF. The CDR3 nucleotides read TGTGCCTGGAGTCCCTCACGACTAGCAGGGGCCGGGGAGCTGTTTTTT.

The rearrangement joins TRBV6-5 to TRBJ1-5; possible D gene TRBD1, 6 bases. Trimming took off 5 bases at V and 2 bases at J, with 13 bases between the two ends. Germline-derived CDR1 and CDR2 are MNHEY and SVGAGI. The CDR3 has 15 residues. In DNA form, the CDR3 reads TGTGCCAGCAGTACGGACAGTGTGGGCAATCAGCCCCAGCATTTT. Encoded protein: CASSTDSVGNQPQHF.

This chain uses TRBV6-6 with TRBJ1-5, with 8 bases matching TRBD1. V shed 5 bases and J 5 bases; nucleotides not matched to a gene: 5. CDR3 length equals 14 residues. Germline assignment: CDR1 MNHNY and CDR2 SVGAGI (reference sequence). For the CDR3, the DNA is TGTGCCAGCAGTCCCCGACAGGGGTATCAGCCCCAGCATTTT. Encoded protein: CASSPRQGYQPQHF.

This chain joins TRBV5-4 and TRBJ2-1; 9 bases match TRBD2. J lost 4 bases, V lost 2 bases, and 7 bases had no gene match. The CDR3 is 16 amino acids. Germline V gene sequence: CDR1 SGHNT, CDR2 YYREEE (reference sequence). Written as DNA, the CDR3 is TGTGCCAGCAGCTTTCTCGAAGCGGGAGGTTACAATGAGCAGTTCTTC. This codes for CASSFLEAGGYNEQFF.

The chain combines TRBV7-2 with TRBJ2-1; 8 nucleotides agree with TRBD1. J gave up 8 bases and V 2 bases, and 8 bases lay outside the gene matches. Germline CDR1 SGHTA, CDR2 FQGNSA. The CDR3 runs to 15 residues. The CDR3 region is CASSLQGIRGHEQFF. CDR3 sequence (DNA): TGTGCCAGCAGCTTACAGGGTATCAGGGGGCATGAGCAGTTCTTC.

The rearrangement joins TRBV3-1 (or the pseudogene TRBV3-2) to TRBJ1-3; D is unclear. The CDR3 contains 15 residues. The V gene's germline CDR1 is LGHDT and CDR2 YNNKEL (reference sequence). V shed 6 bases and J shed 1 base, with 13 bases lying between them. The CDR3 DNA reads TGTGCCAGCAGTGAAACGGACTTGTCTGGAAACACCATATATTTT. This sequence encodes CASSETDLSGNTIYF.

The CDR3 loop reads CASSPAQGNYGYTF. CDR3 nucleotides: TGTGCCAGCTCACCAGCGCAGGGTAACTATGGCTACACCTTC. This chain links TRBV18 with TRBJ1-2, with D perhaps matching TRBD1 (5 bases). The CDR3 loop spans 14 amino acids. Germline CDR1 and CDR2: KGHSH and LQKENI. Trimming cost V 2 bases and J 1 base, with 8 bases left between them. The full variable domain, rest sourced from reference TRBV18 and TRBJ1-2, is NAGVMQNPRHLVRRRGQEARLRCSPMKGHSHVYWYRQLPEEGLKFMVYLQKENIIDESGMPKERFSAEFPKEGPSILRIQQVVRGDSAAYFCASSPAQGNYGYTFGSGTRLTVV.

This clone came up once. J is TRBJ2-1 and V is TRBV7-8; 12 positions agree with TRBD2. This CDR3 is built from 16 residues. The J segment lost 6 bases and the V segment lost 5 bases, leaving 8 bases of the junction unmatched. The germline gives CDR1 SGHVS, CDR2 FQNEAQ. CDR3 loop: CASSQGELAGGNEQFF. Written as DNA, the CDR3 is TGTGCCAGCAGCCAGGGGGAACTAGCGGGAGGCAATGAGCAGTTCTTC.

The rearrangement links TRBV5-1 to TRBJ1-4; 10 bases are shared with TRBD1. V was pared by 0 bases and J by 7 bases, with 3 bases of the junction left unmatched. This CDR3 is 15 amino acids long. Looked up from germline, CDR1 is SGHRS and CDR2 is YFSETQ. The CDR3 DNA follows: TGCGCCAGCAGCTTGGCGACAGGGGGCCCTGAAAAACTGTTTTTT. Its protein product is CASSLATGGPEKLFF.

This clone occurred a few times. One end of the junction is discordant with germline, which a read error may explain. CDR3 loop: CASRIAGPSSNEQFF. CDR3 nucleotide sequence: TGTGCCAGCAGAATAGCGGGGCCATCCTCCAATGAGCAGTTCTTC. The chain couples TRBV28 to TRBJ2-1, with TRBD2 matching 8 bases. The CDR3 runs 15 residues. CDR1 is MDHEN, CDR2 SYDVKM, per germline.